A single T cell receptor (beta chain) is shown here with its context. Libraries were prepared by immunoSEQ multiplex PCR; TCRdb keeps only in-frame clonotypes and omits some of them. The sample consists of roughly 250,000 clones, approximately 79% of them appearing once. Per germline, CDR1 SGHTA and CDR2 FQGNSA. The CDR3 covers 14 residues. Trimming pared 3 bases from V and 0 bases from J, leaving 8 bases between. This entry belongs to a study of blood T cell repertoires in COVID-19. The sequencing sample was made of peripheral blood. The J gene is TRBJ2-5, the V gene TRBV7-2, with a weak D call TRBD1 (5 bases). The receptor was derived from a woman older than 75 with active or convalescent COVID-19. CDR3 sequence reads: CASSFRGYQETQYF. In DNA form, the CDR3 reads TGTGCCAGCAGCTTTAGGGGTTACCAAGAGACCCAGTACTTC.